This is a list of T cell receptor beta chains from one sample in a study of T cells in Graves' hyperthyroidism and ophthalmopathy. MiXCR was run by TCRdb on the multiplex PCR reads, yielding one entry per CDR3 protein. The repertoire includes 450,000 to 650,000 distinct CDR3 sequences, 15% to 20% of them detected once, and 15% to 20% sits in the top ten. Sequencing was performed on blood. The receptors derive from a woman between 18 and 29 years old with Graves' ophthalmopathy. CDR3s include the opening cysteine and the closing phenylalanine or tryptophan. A D gene is named only where the DNA matches it firmly. Where a row states a size, it is once, few, many or the class of an expanded clone; other rows omit it.

j_call d_call v_call clone_size cdr3_nt cdr3_aa
TRBJ1-5 . TRBV28 many TGTGCCAGCAGCCGCGACAGCCTCAATCAGCCCCAGCATTTT CASSRDSLNQPQHF
TRBJ2-3 . TRBV19 . TGTGCCAGTAGTATATTGGGGGGGCATACGCAGTATTTT CASSILGGHTQYF
TRBJ1-2 . TRBV28 many TGTGCCAGCAGTAATTCCCAGGGTGGCTATGGCTACACCTTC CASSNSQGGYGYTF
TRBJ2-3 TRBD2 TRBV20-1 many TGCAGTGCTATACCCCATACTAGCGGGAGAACAGATACGCAGTATTTT CSAIPHTSGRTDTQYF
TRBJ2-2 TRBD2 TRBV3-1 many TGTGCCAGCAGCTCCGGGACTATGGCCGGGGAGCTGTTTTTT CASSSGTMAGELFF
TRBJ1-5 . TRBV12-3/TRBV12-4 many TGTGCCAGCAGTCGCAGGGACGGCAATCAGCCCCAGCATTTT CASSRRDGNQPQHF
TRBJ1-1 TRBD1 TRBV28 many TGTGCCAGCAGTCCCCCCCCCATTGACAGGGTTCGGGCTTTCTTT CASSPPPIDRVRAFF
TRBJ2-1 TRBD1 TRBV7-9 . TGTGCCAGCATCGAACAGGGGAATGAGCAGTTCTTC CASIEQGNEQFF
TRBJ2-1 TRBD2 TRBV4-1 . TGCGCCAGCAGCCAAGGCGGGACTAGCGGATACAATGAGCAGTTCTTC CASSQGGTSGYNEQFF
TRBJ1-1 TRBD1 TRBV11-2 . TGTGCCAGCAGCTTAGGGTGGGGACAGGGGGCTGAAGCTTTCTTT CASSLGWGQGAEAFF
TRBJ2-2 . TRBV4-2 . TGTGCCAGCAGCCAAGGTAGCGGCGGACCCGGGGAGCTGTTTTTT CASSQGSGGPGELFF
TRBJ1-2 TRBD1 TRBV10-3 many TGTGCCATCAGTGTGGACAGGCGGAACTATGGCTACACCTTC CAISVDRRNYGYTF
TRBJ1-5 . TRBV30 many TGTGCCTGGAGTGTAATGGGGCAGGGGAATCAGCCCCAGCATTTT CAWSVMGQGNQPQHF
TRBJ1-1 . TRBV4-1 few TGCGCCAGCAATTACGACGGGTCCTCTGAAGCTTTCTTT CASNYDGSSEAFF
TRBJ2-1 . TRBV30 many TGTGCCCGGAGTCTCGCCAATGAGCAGTTCTTC CARSLANEQFF
TRBJ2-1 . TRBV6-1 . TGTGCCAGCAGATCCCTAGGGGGAGGATCCAATGAGCAGTTCTTC CASRSLGGGSNEQFF
TRBJ2-1 TRBD2 TRBV10-3 few TGTGCCATCAGTGAGGCTGGGGGTAGCGGGATGGAGCAGTTCTTC CAISEAGGSGMEQFF
TRBJ1-1 . TRBV6-1 . TGTGCCGCGTCCCCTGGGGGGGGAGACACTGAAGCTTTCTTT CAASPGGGDTEAFF
TRBJ2-2 . TRBV28 many TGTGCCAGCAGCGATAGATACCTTAGTCATCCCGGGGAGCTGTTTTTT CASSDRYLSHPGELFF
TRBJ2-7 TRBD1 TRBV11-2 many TGTGCCAGCGGGCAGGGGGCGCGTTACGAGCAGTACTTC CASGQGARYEQYF
TRBJ2-5 TRBD1 TRBV20-1 . TGCAGTGCTTCGACAGGGGGGGAGACCCAGTACTTC CSASTGGETQYF
TRBJ2-7 . TRBV27 few TGTGCCAGCAGTTTGGTGGGCCCTGTGGGAAGCGAGCAGTACTTC CASSLVGPVGSEQYF
TRBJ1-3 . TRBV10-3 . TGTGCCATCAGTGAGTATGTTCCTGGAAACACCATATATTTT CAISEYVPGNTIYF
TRBJ2-1 . TRBV6-5 . TGTGCCAGCAGTTACGTGGGGGGCAATGAGCAGTTCTTC CASSYVGGNEQFF
TRBJ1-2 TRBD1 TRBV28 many TGTGCCAGCAGTCCGGGGACAGGGGGCAGCTATGGCTACACCTTC CASSPGTGGSYGYTF